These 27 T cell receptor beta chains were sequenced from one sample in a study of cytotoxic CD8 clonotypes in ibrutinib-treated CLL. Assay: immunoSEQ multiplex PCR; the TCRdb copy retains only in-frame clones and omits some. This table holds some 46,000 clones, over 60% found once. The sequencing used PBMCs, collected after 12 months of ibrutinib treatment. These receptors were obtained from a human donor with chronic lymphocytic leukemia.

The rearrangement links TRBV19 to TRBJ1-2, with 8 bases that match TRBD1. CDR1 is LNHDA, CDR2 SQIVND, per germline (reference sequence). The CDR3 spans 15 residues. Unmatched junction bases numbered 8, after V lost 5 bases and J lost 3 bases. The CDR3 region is CASSVNQGAYYGYTF. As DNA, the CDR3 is TGTGCCAGTAGTGTGAATCAGGGGGCCTACTATGGCTACACCTTC.

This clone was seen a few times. CDR3 sequence (DNA): TGCAGCGTTGCAACGGACAGGATCTTCAATCAGCCCCAGCATTTT. Encoded protein: CSVATDRIFNQPQHF. The rearrangement links TRBV29-1 to TRBJ1-5; 7 bases match TRBD1. The CDR3 length is 15 residues. Trimming removed 4 bases from V and 3 bases from J; junction bases left unmatched: 9. Germline V gene data show CDR1 as SQVTM and CDR2 as ANQGSEA.

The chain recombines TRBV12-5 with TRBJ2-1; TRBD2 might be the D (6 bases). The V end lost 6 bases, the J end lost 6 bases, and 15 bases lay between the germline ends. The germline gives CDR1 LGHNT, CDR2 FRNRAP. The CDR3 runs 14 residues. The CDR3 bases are TGTGCTAGTGGCCTATCGACTAGTTTCAATGAGCAGTTCTTC. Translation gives CASGLSTSFNEQFF.

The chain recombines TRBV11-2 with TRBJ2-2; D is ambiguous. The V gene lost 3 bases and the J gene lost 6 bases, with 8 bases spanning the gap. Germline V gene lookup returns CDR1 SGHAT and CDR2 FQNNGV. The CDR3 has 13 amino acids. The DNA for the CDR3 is TGTGCCAGCAGCTTGGTCAGACCCGGGGAGCTGTTTTTT. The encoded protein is CASSLVRPGELFF. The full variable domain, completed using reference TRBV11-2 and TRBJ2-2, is EAGVAQSPRYKIIEKRQSVAFWCNPISGHATLYWYQQILGQGPKLLIQFQNNGVVDDSQLPKDRFSAERLKGVDSTLKIQPAKLEDSAVYLCASSLVRPGELFFGEGSRLTVL.

CDR3 in DNA: TGTGCCAGCAGCTTAGGCAGGGAGAATGAGCAGTTCTTC. Its protein product is CASSLGRENEQFF. The chain combines TRBV5-4 with TRBJ2-1, with D perhaps matching TRBD1 or TRBD2 (5 bases each). CDR1 SGHNT and CDR2 YYREEE come from the germline V gene (reference sequence). V was cut by 2 bases and J by 7 bases, with 10 bases left in between. The CDR3 extends over 13 amino acids.

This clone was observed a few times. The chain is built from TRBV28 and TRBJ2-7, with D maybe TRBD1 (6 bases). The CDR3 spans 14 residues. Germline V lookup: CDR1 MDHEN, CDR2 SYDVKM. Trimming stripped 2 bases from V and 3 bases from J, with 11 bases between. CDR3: CASSLGAGVYEQYF. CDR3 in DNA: TGTGCCAGCAGTTTAGGGGCAGGGGTCTACGAGCAGTACTTC.

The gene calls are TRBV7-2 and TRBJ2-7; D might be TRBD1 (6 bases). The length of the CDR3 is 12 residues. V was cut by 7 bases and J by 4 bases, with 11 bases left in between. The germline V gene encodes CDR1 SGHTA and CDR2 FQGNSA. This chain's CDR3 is CASTGTTYEQYF. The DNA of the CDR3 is TGTGCCAGCACCGGGACAACTTACGAGCAGTACTTC.

The CDR3 region is CASNLGRREDYEQYF. Here the CDR3 DNA reads TGTGCCAGCAATCTCGGGCGGAGGGAGGACTACGAGCAGTACTTC. The chain combines TRBV6-4 with TRBJ2-7; TRBD2 might be the D (6 bases). Germline assignment: CDR1 MRHNA and CDR2 SNTAGT. This CDR3 region has 15 residues. V was pared by 7 bases and J by 3 bases, with 19 bases between.

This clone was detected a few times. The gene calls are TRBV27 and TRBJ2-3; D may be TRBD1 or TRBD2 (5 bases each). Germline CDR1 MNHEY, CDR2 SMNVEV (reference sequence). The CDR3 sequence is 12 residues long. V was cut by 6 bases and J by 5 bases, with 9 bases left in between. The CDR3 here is CASRTGGDTQYF. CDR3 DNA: TGTGCCAGCAGGACTGGGGGAGATACGCAGTATTTT.

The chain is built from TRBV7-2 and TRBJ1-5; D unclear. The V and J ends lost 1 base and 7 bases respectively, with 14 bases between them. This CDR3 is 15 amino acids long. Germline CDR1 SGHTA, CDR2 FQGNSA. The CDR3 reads CASSLDSGVRQPQHF. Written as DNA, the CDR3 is TGTGCCAGCAGCTTAGACTCCGGGGTCAGGCAGCCCCAGCATTTT. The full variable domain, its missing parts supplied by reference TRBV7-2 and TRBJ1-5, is GAGVSQSPSNKVTEKGKDVELRCDPISGHTALYWYRQSLGQGLEFLIYFQGNSAPDKSGLPSDRFSAERTGGSVSTLTIQRTQQEDSAVYLCASSLDSGVRQPQHFGDGTRLSIL.

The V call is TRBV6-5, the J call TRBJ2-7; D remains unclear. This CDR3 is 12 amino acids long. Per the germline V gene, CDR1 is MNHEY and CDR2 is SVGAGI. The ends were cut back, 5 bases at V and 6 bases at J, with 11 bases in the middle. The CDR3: CASSEAAGEQYF. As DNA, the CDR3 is TGTGCCAGCAGTGAAGCTGCAGGCGAGCAGTACTTC.

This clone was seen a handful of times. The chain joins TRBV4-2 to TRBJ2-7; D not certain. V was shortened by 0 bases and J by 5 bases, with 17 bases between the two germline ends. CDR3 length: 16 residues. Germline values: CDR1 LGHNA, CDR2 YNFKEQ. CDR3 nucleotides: TGTGCCAGCAGCCAAGATGAGAACGGGCCCAGCAACGAGCAGTACTTC. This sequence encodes CASSQDENGPSNEQYF.

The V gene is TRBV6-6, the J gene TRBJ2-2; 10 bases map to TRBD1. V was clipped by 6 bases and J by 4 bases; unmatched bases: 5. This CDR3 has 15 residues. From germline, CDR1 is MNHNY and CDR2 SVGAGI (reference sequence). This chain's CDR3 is CASSYRQGATGELFF. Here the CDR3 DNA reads TGTGCCAGCAGCTACCGACAGGGGGCCACCGGGGAGCTGTTTTTT.

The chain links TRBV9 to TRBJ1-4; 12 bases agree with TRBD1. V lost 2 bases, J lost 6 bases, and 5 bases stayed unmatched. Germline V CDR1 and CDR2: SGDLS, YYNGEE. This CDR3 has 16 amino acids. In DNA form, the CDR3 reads TGTGCCAGCAGCGTCGGGACAGGGGGCCTTGATGAAAAACTGTTTTTT. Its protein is CASSVGTGGLDEKLFF.

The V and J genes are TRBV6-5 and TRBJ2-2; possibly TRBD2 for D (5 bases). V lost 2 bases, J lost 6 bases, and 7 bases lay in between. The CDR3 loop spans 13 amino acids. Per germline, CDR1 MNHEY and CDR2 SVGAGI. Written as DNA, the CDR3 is TGTGCCAGCAGTTACAGGAGGTCCGGGGAGCTGTTTTTT. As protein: CASSYRRSGELFF.

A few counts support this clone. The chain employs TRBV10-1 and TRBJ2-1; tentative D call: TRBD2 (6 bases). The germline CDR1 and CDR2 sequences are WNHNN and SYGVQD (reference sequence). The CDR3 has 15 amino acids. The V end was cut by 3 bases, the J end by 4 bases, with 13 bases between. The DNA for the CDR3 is TGCGCCAGCAGTGATCCCGGACTACCGTACAATGAGCAGTTCTTC. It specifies CASSDPGLPYNEQFF.

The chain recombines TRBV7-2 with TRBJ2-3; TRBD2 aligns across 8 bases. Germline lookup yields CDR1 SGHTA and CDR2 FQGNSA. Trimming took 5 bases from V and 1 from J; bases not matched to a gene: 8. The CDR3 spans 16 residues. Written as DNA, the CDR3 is TGTGCCAGCAGCCCCCCCAGCGGGAGCGGCACAGATACGCAGTATTTT. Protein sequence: CASSPPSGSGTDTQYF.

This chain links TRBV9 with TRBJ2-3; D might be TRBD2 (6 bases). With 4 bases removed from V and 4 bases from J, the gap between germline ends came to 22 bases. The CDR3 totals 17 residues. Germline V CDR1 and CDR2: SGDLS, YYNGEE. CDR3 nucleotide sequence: TGTGCCAGCAGCCCATATAGCGGTACCACCCTTTCAGATACGCAGTATTTT. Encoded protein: CASSPYSGTTLSDTQYF.

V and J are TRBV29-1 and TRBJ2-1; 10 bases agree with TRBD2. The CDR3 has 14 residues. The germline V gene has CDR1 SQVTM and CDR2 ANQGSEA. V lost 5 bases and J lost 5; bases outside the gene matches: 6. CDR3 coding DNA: TGCAGCGTTTGCCCGGGACTAGCGAACAATGAGCAGTTCTTC. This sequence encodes CSVCPGLANNEQFF.

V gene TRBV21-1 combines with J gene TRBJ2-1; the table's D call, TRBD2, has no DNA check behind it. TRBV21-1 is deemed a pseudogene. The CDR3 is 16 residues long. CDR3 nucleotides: TGTGCCAGCAGCAAAAAGGAACTAGCGGGAAACAATGAGCAGTTCTTC. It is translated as CASSKKELAGNNEQFF.

CDR3 residues: CASSDMLNTEAFF. DNA of the CDR3: TGTGCCAGCTCGGACATGCTGAACACTGAAGCTTTCTTT. The rearrangement uses TRBV18 and TRBJ1-1, with a weak D call TRBD1 (5 bases). This CDR3 has 13 amino acids. Germline V gene sequence: CDR1 KGHSH, CDR2 LQKENI. The V end was cut by 6 bases, the J end by 0 bases, with 8 bases between. Based on the CDR3 plus reference TRBV18 and TRBJ1-1, the full variable domain is NAGVMQNPRHLVRRRGQEARLRCSPMKGHSHVYWYRQLPEEGLKFMVYLQKENIIDESGMPKERFSAEFPKEGPSILRIQQVVRGDSAAYFCASSDMLNTEAFFGQGTRLTVV.

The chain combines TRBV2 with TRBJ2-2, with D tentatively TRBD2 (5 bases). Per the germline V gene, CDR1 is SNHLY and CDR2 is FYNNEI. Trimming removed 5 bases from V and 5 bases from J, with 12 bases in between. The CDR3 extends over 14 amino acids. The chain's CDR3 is CASSWRTETGELFF. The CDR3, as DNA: TGTGCCAGCAGTTGGCGGACTGAAACCGGGGAGCTGTTTTTT.

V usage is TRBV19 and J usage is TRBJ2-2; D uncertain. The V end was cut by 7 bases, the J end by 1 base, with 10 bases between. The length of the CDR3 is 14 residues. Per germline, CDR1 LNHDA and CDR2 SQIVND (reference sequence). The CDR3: CASNGDLNTGELFF. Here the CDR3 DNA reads TGTGCCAGTAACGGAGATTTGAACACCGGGGAGCTGTTTTTT.

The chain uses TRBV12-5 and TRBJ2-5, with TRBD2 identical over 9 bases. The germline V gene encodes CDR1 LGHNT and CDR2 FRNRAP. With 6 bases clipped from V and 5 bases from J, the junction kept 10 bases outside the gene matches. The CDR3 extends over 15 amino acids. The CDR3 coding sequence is TGTGCTAGTGGCCAAGATGCGGGAGGGCCGGAGACCCAGTACTTC. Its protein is CASGQDAGGPETQYF.

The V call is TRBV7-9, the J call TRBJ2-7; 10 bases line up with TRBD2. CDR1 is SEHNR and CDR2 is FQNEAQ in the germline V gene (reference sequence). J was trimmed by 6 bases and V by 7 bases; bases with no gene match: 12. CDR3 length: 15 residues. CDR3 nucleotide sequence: TGTGCCAGCACCGTAGGGAGCGGGAGGGCCTCCGAGCAGTACTTC. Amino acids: CASTVGSGRASEQYF. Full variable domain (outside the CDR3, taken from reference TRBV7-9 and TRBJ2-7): DTGVSQNPRHKITKRGQNVTFRCDPISEHNRLYWYRQTLGQGPEFLTYFQNEAQLEKSRLLSDRFSAERPKGSFSTLEIQRTEQGDSAMYLCASTVGSGRASEQYFGPGTRLTVT.

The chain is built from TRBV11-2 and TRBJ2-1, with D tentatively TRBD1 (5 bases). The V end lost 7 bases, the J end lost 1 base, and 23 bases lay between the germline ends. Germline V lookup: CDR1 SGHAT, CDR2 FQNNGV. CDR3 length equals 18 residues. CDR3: CASTVTPLGPASYNEQFF. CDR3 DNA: TGTGCCAGCACCGTTACCCCCCTGGGGCCAGCGTCCTACAATGAGCAGTTCTTC.

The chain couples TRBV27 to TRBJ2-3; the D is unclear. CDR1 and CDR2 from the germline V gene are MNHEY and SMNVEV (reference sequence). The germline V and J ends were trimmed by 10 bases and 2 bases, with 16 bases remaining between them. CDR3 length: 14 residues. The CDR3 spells CATTNRPNTDTQYF. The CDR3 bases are TGTGCCACCACAAACAGACCCAACACAGATACGCAGTATTTT.